Listed here are 20 T cell receptor beta chains from one sample, sequenced in a study of blood T cells in healthy people across ages. It was with a sample-barcoded 5' primer and a J-beta primer mix that a second PCR of roughly 6 to 12 cycles was run. TCRdb passed the 5' RACE reads through MiXCR, listing each CDR3 protein once. The sample has approximately 1,700,000 distinct CDR3 sequences; more than 35% are singletons. Material: blood. These receptors were obtained from a human donor in good health.

There are a few counts of this clonotype. The chain uses TRBV28 and TRBJ2-3; D unresolved. V gave up 3 bases and J gave up 1 base, with 14 bases separating them. Germline CDR1 MDHEN, CDR2 SYDVKM. The CDR3 totals 16 residues. The CDR3 DNA reads TGTGCCAGCAGTTTGCCCAGCCAAAAACGCACAGATACGCAGTATTTT. As protein: CASSLPSQKRTDTQYF.

This chain joins TRBV20-1 and TRBJ2-5, with D unresolved. Germline CDR1 DFQATT, CDR2 SNEGSKA (reference sequence). V was trimmed by 0 bases and J by 9 bases, leaving 14 bases between them. The CDR3 contains 13 residues. In DNA, the CDR3 is TGCAGTGCTAGAGATCTGGAAAAACGGGCCCAGTACTTC. Translated: CSARDLEKRAQYF.

The DNA for the CDR3 is TGCGCCAGCAGCCCGGGACTGGGGAACACTGAAGCTTTCTTT. Its protein product is CASSPGLGNTEAFF. The rearrangement uses TRBV5-1 and TRBJ1-1; weak D call: TRBD1 (5 bases). The CDR3 runs 14 residues. Germline CDR1 and CDR2: SGHRS and YFSETQ. V was trimmed by 4 bases and J by 1 base, leaving 11 bases between them.

The V and J genes are TRBV7-2 and TRBJ2-4; D gene unclear. Trimming shortened V by 1 base and J by 6 bases, and 10 bases separated the two germline ends. This CDR3 has 14 residues. CDR1 and CDR2 (germline): SGHTA, FQGNSA. CDR3 nucleotides: TGTGCCAGCAGCTTAGGCGTGGAGTTAAACATTCAGTACTTC. Amino acid sequence: CASSLGVELNIQYF.

The rearrangement uses TRBV10-3 and TRBJ2-6; the D gene is possibly TRBD1 (5 bases). Germline V gene sequence: CDR1 ENHRY, CDR2 SYGVKD. V lost 6 bases to trimming and J lost 1 base, with 19 bases between them. The CDR3 has 18 amino acids. The chain's CDR3 is CAISYGALGVSGANVLTF. CDR3 DNA sequence: TGTGCCATCAGCTACGGAGCTCTAGGGGTATCTGGGGCCAACGTCCTGACTTTC.

A single count supports this clonotype. V gene TRBV4-2 combines with J gene TRBJ2-3; no definite D call. V gave up 0 bases and J gave up 5 bases, with 9 bases separating them. Looked up from germline, CDR1 is LGHNA and CDR2 is YNFKEQ. The CDR3 loop spans 14 amino acids. The CDR3, as DNA: TGTGCCAGCAGCCAAGAGTTTAGCCTAGATACGCAGTATTTT. Protein: CASSQEFSLDTQYF.

In its sample, this clonotype was seen a few times. The CDR3 sequence is CSAGGVNTEAFF. The DNA for the CDR3 is TGCAGCGCAGGGGGAGTAAACACTGAAGCTTTCTTT. This chain connects TRBV20-1 to TRBJ1-1; TRBD1 matches at 7 bases. The CDR3 is 12 amino acids. The germline V gene encodes CDR1 DFQATT and CDR2 SNEGSKA (reference sequence).

The chain uses TRBV20-1 and TRBJ1-5; tentative D call: TRBD1 (5 bases). Germline CDR1 DFQATT, CDR2 SNEGSKA (reference sequence). The CDR3 has 15 residues. V shed 8 bases and J shed 0 bases, with 17 bases lying between them. As DNA, the CDR3 is TGCAGTACGATACTCCGGGGCCATAGCAATCAGCCCCAGCATTTT. Amino acids: CSTILRGHSNQPQHF.

The rearrangement links TRBV4-3 to TRBJ1-4, with D perhaps TRBD1 (6 bases). The CDR3 length is 16 residues. Germline CDR1 and CDR2: LGHNA and YSLEER. V lost 0 bases, J lost 5 bases, and 13 bases lay in between. In DNA form, the CDR3 reads TGCGCCAGCAGCCAAGAACAGGGATCGCTAAATGAAAAACTGTTTTTT. Its translation is CASSQEQGSLNEKLFF.

In this sample, this clonotype turned up a few times. V gene TRBV5-1 combines with J gene TRBJ1-2, with D perhaps TRBD1 (6 bases). Trimming shortened V by 2 bases and J by 3 bases, and 14 bases separated the two germline ends. The CDR3 spans 15 residues. Germline CDR1 and CDR2: SGHRS and YFSETQ. As DNA, the CDR3 is TGCGCCAGCAGCTTCTCTTTACCAGGGGACTATGGCTACACCTTC. The encoded protein is CASSFSLPGDYGYTF.

This clonotype was detected a few times. The V and J genes are TRBV4-3 and TRBJ2-7, with 8 bases fitting TRBD2. After removal of 5 bases from V and 0 bases from J, the junction contained 6 bases not matched to a gene. There are 15 residues in the CDR3. The germline gives CDR1 LGHNA, CDR2 YSLEER. CDR3 amino acids: CASSKIAGSSYEQYF. CDR3 DNA sequence: TGCGCCAGCAGCAAAATAGCGGGGAGCTCCTACGAGCAGTACTTC.

V usage is TRBV27 and J usage is TRBJ1-2; D remains ambiguous. The CDR3 has 13 residues. With 6 bases removed from V and 4 bases from J, the gap between germline ends came to 12 bases. Germline V gene data show CDR1 as MNHEY and CDR2 as SMNVEV (reference sequence). In DNA form, the CDR3 reads TGTGCCAGCAGCCCCTATGAAACCTATGGCTACACCTTC. This codes for CASSPYETYGYTF.

This clonotype appeared a few times. The genes are TRBV20-1 and TRBJ2-5; D is possibly TRBD2 (5 bases). Germline V CDR1 and CDR2: DFQATT, SNEGSKA (reference sequence). The CDR3 runs 15 residues. V gave up 3 bases and J gave up 3 bases, with 17 bases separating them. CDR3 nucleotide sequence: TGCAGTGCTAGCCCCCCTCGGGGAATTGAAGAGACCCAGTACTTC. The encoded protein is CSASPPRGIEETQYF.

The genes are TRBV20-1 and TRBJ2-6; D not resolved. This CDR3 spans 13 amino acids. Germline V CDR1 and CDR2: DFQATT, SNEGSKA (reference sequence). V lost 6 bases and J 2 bases, leaving 8 bases between the germline ends. The CDR3 DNA is TGCAGTGCCACGCGACCTGGGGCCAACGTCCTGACTTTC. Protein: CSATRPGANVLTF.

This clonotype has a handful of counts. This sequence joins TRBV9 and TRBJ2-5, with a possible D match to TRBD2 (7 bases). The length of the CDR3 is 15 residues. Trimming left V 6 bases short and J 5 bases short, with 20 bases between. Per germline, CDR1 SGDLS and CDR2 YYNGEE. The CDR3 bases are TGTGCCAGCACTCCCGGGGGGCGACACGGGGAGACCCAGTACTTC. It is translated as CASTPGGRHGETQYF.

V usage is TRBV6-2 or TRBV6-3 and J usage is TRBJ1-2; a possible D gene is TRBD1 (6 bases). CDR1 MNHEY and CDR2 SVGEGT come from the germline V gene. The V and J ends lost 0 bases and 2 bases respectively, with 19 bases between them. CDR3 size: 18 residues. The CDR3 reads CASSYSIMAGHLNYGYTF. Written as DNA, the CDR3 is TGTGCCAGCAGTTACTCGATAATGGCGGGACACCTGAACTATGGCTACACCTTC.

V and J are TRBV20-1 and TRBJ2-7, with 10 nucleotides matching TRBD1. Germline CDR1 and CDR2: DFQATT and SNEGSKA (reference sequence). This CDR3 spans 13 amino acids. Here the CDR3 DNA reads TGCAGCGCCACGACAGGGGGCGCGTACGAGCAGTACTTC. Translation gives CSATTGGAYEQYF.

On this clonotype: A much larger clone lies a single base off, so this may be a read error. The chain joins TRBV3-1 to TRBJ2-3, with D maybe TRBD2 (7 bases). In germline, CDR1 is LGHDT, CDR2 YNNKEL (reference sequence). CDR3 size: 14 residues. CDR3 region: CTSSLGGATDTQYF. DNA of the CDR3: TGTACCAGCAGCTTGGGGGGGGCCACAGATACGCAGTATTTT.

The chain recombines TRBV20-1 with TRBJ2-4; 13 nucleotides match TRBD2. This CDR3 has 16 amino acids. Germline CDR1 is DFQATT and CDR2 is SNEGSKA (reference sequence). With 4 bases clipped from V and 13 bases from J, the junction kept 16 bases outside the gene matches. The CDR3 protein is CSATPKILAGGLEQYF. The CDR3 DNA reads TGCAGTGCTACACCCAAAATACTAGCGGGGGGGCTTGAGCAGTACTTC.

The V gene is TRBV11-2, the J gene TRBJ2-3, with D possibly being TRBD1 (6 bases). Germline V gene data show CDR1 as SGHAT and CDR2 as FQNNGV. Trimming removed 7 bases from V and 3 bases from J, with 14 bases in between. The CDR3 covers 14 residues. CDR3 sequence reads: CASKSQGGTDTQYF. Written as DNA, the CDR3 is TGTGCCAGCAAGTCTCAAGGGGGAACAGATACGCAGTATTTT.